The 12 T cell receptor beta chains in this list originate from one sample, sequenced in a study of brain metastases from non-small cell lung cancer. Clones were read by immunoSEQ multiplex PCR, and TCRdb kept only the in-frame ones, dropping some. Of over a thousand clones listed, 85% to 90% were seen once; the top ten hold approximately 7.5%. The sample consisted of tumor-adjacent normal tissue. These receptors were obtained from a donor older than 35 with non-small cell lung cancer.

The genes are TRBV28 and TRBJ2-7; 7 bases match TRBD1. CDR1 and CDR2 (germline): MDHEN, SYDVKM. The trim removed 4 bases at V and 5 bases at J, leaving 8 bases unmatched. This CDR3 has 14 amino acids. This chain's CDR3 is CASSSPSQGDEQYF. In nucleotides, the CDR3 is TGTGCCAGCAGTTCCCCCTCGCAGGGGGACGAGCAGTACTTC.

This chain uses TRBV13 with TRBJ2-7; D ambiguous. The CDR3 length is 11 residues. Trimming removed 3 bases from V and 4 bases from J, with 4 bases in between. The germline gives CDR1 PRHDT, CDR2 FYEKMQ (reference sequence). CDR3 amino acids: CASSLEYEQYF. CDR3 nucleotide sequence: TGTGCCAGCAGCTTGGAGTACGAGCAGTACTTC.

This chain's CDR3 is CASRGQGKNTEAFF. In DNA form, the CDR3 reads TGTGCCAGCAGAGGACAGGGGAAGAACACTGAAGCTTTCTTT. This chain uses TRBV6-4 with TRBJ1-1, with TRBD1 matching over 9 bases. Germline-derived CDR1 and CDR2 are MRHNA and SNTAGT. The CDR3 is 14 residues long. V shed 6 bases, J shed 1 base, and the junction held 3 bases outside the gene matches.

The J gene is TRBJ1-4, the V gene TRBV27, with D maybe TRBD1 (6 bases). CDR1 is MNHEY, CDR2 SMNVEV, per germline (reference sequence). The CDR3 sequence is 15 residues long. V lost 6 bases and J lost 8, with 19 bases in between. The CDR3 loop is CASRMGGRGREKLFF. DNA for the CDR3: TGTGCCAGCAGAATGGGGGGGCGAGGTAGGGAAAAACTGTTTTTT.

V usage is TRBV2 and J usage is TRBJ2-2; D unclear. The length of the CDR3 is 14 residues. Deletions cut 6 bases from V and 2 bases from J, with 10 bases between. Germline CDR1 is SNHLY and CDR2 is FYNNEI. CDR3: CASRRTPNTGELFF. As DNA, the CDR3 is TGTGCCAGCAGGAGAACTCCTAACACCGGGGAGCTGTTTTTT.

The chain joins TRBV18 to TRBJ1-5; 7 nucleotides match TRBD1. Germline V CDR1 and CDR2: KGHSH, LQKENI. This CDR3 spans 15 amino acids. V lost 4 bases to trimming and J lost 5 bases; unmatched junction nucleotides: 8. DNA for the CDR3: TGTGCCAGCTCACGAACAGGGGTGACTGATCAGCCCCAGCATTTT. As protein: CASSRTGVTDQPQHF.

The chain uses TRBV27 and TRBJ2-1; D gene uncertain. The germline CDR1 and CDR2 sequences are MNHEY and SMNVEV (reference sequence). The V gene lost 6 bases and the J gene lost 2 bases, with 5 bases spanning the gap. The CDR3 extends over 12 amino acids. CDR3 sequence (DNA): TGTGCCAGCAGAACGGCCTACAATGAGCAGTTCTTC. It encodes CASRTAYNEQFF.

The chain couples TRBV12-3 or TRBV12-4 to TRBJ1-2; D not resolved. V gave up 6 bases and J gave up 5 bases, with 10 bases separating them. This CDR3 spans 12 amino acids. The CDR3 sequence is CASSKGRYGYTF. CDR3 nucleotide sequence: TGTGCCAGCAGCAAAGGGAGGTATGGCTACACCTTC.

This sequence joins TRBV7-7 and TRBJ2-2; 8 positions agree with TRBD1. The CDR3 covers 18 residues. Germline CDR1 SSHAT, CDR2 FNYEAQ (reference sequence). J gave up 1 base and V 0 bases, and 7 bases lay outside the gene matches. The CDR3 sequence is CASSLAVGGQGNTGELFF. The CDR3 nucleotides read TGTGCCAGCAGCTTAGCTGTGGGTGGACAGGGGAACACCGGGGAGCTGTTTTTT.

The CDR3 nucleotides are TGTGCCAGCAGCCAGAAGGTGAACACTGAAGCTTTCTTT. Protein sequence: CASSQKVNTEAFF. The chain combines TRBV5-6 with TRBJ1-1, with D unresolved. This CDR3 spans 13 amino acids. V lost 4 bases to trimming and J lost 0 bases, with 7 bases between them. In germline, CDR1 is SGHDT, CDR2 YYEEEE. The variable domain in full, with the rest retrieved from reference TRBV5-6 and TRBJ1-1, is DAGVTQSPTHLIKTRGQQVTLRCSPKSGHDTVSWYQQALGQGPQFIFQYYEEEERQRGNFPDRFSGHQFPNYSSELNVNALLLGDSALYLCASSQKVNTEAFFGQGTRLTVV.

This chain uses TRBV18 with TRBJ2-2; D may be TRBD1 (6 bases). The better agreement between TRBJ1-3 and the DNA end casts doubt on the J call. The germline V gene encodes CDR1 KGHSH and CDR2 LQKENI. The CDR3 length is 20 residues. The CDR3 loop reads CASSLALPDSLTSSGNTIYF. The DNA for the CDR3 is TGTGCCAGCTCCCTAGCACTTCCGGACAGCCTAACGAGCTCTGGAAACACCATATATTTT.

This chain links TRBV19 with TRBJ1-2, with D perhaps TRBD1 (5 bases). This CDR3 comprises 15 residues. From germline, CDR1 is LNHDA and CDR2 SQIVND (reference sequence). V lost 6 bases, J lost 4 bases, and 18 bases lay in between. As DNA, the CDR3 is TGTGCCAGTAGCCCAGGGAGGGGCGTCCCCTATGGCTACACCTTC. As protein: CASSPGRGVPYGYTF.